Listed below are T cell receptor beta chains from one sample, sequenced in a study of technical replicates of blood from a few donors. Method: immunoSEQ multiplex PCR; TCRdb's copy keeps in-frame clones and lacks some. This repertoire shows roughly 82,000 clones, about nine tenths found once; its top ten account for 0.27%. Sequencing input: T cells isolated from PBMCs. The receptors were sampled from a human donor in good health. CDR3s include the opening cysteine and the closing phenylalanine or tryptophan. D genes are given only for firm matches. Size values are once, few and many counts, or a class for expanded clones, and some rows have none.

D gene,V gene,clone size,J gene,CDR3 DNA,CDR3 protein
-,TRBV28,-,TRBJ1-2,TGTGCCAGCAGTTTACCCACCCCGGCGGATGGCGGCTACACCTTC,CASSLPTPADGGYTF
-,TRBV7-3,-,TRBJ1-1,TGTGCCAGCAGCTGGTGGGCCTGGGTGAACACTGAAGCTTTCTTT,CASSWWAWVNTEAFF
-,TRBV4-2,-,TRBJ2-6,TGTGCCAGCAGCCAAGATCGGGAGTCCGGGGCCAACGTCCTGACTTTC,CASSQDRESGANVLTF
TRBD1,TRBV4-1,-,TRBJ2-7,TGCGCCAGCAGCCAAATGGGACAGGGGTACGAGCAGTACTTC,CASSQMGQGYEQYF
TRBD1,TRBV12-5,-,TRBJ2-3,TGTGCTAGTGTTCCGGACAGGGGGCCCAGCACAGATACGCAGTATTTT,CASVPDRGPSTDTQYF
-,TRBV27,-,TRBJ2-7,TGTGCCAGCAGTTTATCTTCCGGGGCCTACGAGCAGTACTTC,CASSLSSGAYEQYF
TRBD2,TRBV6-5,-,TRBJ2-5,TGTGCCAGTAGGGGGACTAGCGGGGGGTGGGAGACCCAGTACTTC,CASRGTSGGWETQYF
TRBD1,TRBV6-6,-,TRBJ1-2,TGTGCCAGCAGCGGGGCCGGGACAGGGATAAACTATGGCTACACCTTC,CASSGAGTGINYGYTF
TRBD1,TRBV14,-,TRBJ1-5,TGTGCCAGCAGCACCGGACAGGGAAATCAGCCCCAGCATTTT,CASSTGQGNQPQHF
-,TRBV18,-,TRBJ1-1,TGTGCCAGCTCACCTCCCCATCTGGGACTTCAGAACACTGAAGCTTTCTTT,CASSPPHLGLQNTEAFF
-,TRBV7-2,-,TRBJ1-5,TGTGCCAGCAGCTTCTCCGTACACGACCCAGGGGATTTACCCCAGCATTTT,CASSFSVHDPGDLPQHF
-,TRBV5-4,-,TRBJ2-5,TGTGCCAGCAGCTTGGAGCGGTGGCAAGAGACCCAGTACTTC,CASSLERWQETQYF
-,TRBV27,-,TRBJ2-3,TGTGCCAGCAGCAAAGCGGTTAATACAGATACGCAGTATTTT,CASSKAVNTDTQYF
TRBD2,TRBV19,-,TRBJ2-7,TGTGCCAGTGGGGCGGGGGGGAACTACGAGCAGTACTTC,CASGAGGNYEQYF
-,TRBV6-1,-,TRBJ2-1,TGTGCCAGCAGTATCGAGGCTTACAATGAGCAGTTCTTC,CASSIEAYNEQFF
-,TRBV6-5,-,TRBJ2-3,TGTGCCAGCTCGGCGGAGATTACAGATACGCAGTATTTT,CASSAEITDTQYF
-,TRBV29-1,few,TRBJ1-1,TGCAGCGTTGGGGGAGGGGTGGGTCACACTGAAGCTTTCTTT,CSVGGGVGHTEAFF
TRBD1,TRBV18,-,TRBJ1-5,TGTGCCAGCTCACCACCGACCGGGACAGGGGGCAATCAGCCCCAGCATTTT,CASSPPTGTGGNQPQHF
TRBD2,TRBV13,-,TRBJ2-1,TGTGCCAGCAGCTCCAATTACCGACTAGCGGGGGGAAACAATGAGCAGTTCTTC,CASSSNYRLAGGNNEQFF
TRBD2,TRBV6-1,-,TRBJ2-3,TGTGCCAGCAGTGAAATAGCGGGAATTGGGACAGATACGCAGTATTTT,CASSEIAGIGTDTQYF
TRBD2,TRBV5-4,-,TRBJ2-1,TGTGCCAGCAGAGGGACTAGAAGTGAGCAGTTCTTC,CASRGTRSEQFF
-,TRBV6-1,-,TRBJ2-1,TGTGCCAGCAGTGAAGCGATACCCAGCCCCAGGGGCTCCTACAATGAGCAGTTCTTC,CASSEAIPSPRGSYNEQFF
-,TRBV28,-,TRBJ1-5,TGTGCCAGCAGTTTTTCGGGCGGCAGGGGAGCCAAGCGCGGTCAGCCCCAGCATTTT,CASSFSGGRGAKRGQPQHF
TRBD1,TRBV7-9,-,TRBJ2-2,TGTGCCAGCAGCCTACCCGGGACAGATAACACCGGGGAGCTGTTTTTT,CASSLPGTDNTGELFF
TRBD2,TRBV4-2,once,TRBJ2-3,TGTGCCAGCAGCTTCCGTTCCTCCCTAGCGGGAGGAAATACAGATACGCAGTATTTT,CASSFRSSLAGGNTDTQYF
TRBD1,TRBV19,few,TRBJ2-1,TGTGCCAGTAGTGTCACAGGGGGCTCCTACAATGAGCAGTTCTTC,CASSVTGGSYNEQFF
-,TRBV28,-,TRBJ1-5,TGTGCCAGCAGAGCCGGGATGCAGCCCCAGCATTTT,CASRAGMQPQHF
TRBD2,TRBV28,-,TRBJ2-1,TGTGCCAGCAGTTTGTGGGGACTAGCGGGAGAAAGCTCCTACAATGAGCAGTTCTTC,CASSLWGLAGESSYNEQFF
TRBD2,TRBV28,-,TRBJ2-7,TGTGCCAGCAGTTTCTCGTGGGCGGGAGGGCCGATCCCCTCCTACGAGCAGTACTTC,CASSFSWAGGPIPSYEQYF
-,TRBV13,-,TRBJ2-1,TGTGCCAGCAGACCAGACACTTTACCTAACAATGAGCAGTTCTTC,CASRPDTLPNNEQFF
TRBD2,TRBV27,-,TRBJ2-3,TGTGCCACCACCTTGGTAGCGGGAGGGCTCCCAGATACGCAGTATTTT,CATTLVAGGLPDTQYF
TRBD1,TRBV29-1,-,TRBJ2-1,TGCAGCGTTGACCCGACAGGGGTCAATGAGCAGTTCTTC,CSVDPTGVNEQFF
TRBD1,TRBV28,-,TRBJ1-5,TGTGCCAGCGATTCGGGGACAGGGGATAGTCAGCCCCAGCATTTT,CASDSGTGDSQPQHF
-,TRBV6-5,-,TRBJ1-6,TGTGCCAGCAGTTACGAGGTCCCTAATTCACCCCTCCACTTT,CASSYEVPNSPLHF
-,TRBV19,-,TRBJ2-5,TGTGCCAGTAGTATTGGCGTGACAGGATTACAAGAGACCCAGTACTTC,CASSIGVTGLQETQYF
-,TRBV7-6,-,TRBJ2-7,TGTGCCAGCAGCTTAAGCCCGGACAACTCCTACGAGCAGTACTTC,CASSLSPDNSYEQYF
TRBD1,TRBV28,-,TRBJ1-5,TGTGCCAGCAGTTTGGGACAGGGGAATCAGCCCCAGCATTTT,CASSLGQGNQPQHF
TRBD2,TRBV19,-,TRBJ2-1,TGTGCCAGTAGTGCCCGACTAGCGACCTACAATGAGCAGTTCTTC,CASSARLATYNEQFF
-,TRBV5-1,-,TRBJ2-7,TGCGCCAGCAGCTCTATTTGGCGTAGTGGAGATCTTACCTACGAGCAGTACTTC,CASSSIWRSGDLTYEQYF
-,TRBV7-7,-,TRBJ2-1,TGTGCCAGCAGCTTAGGCCAACAGGGTGGCCCCTACAATGAGCAGTTCTTC,CASSLGQQGGPYNEQFF
-,TRBV5-1,-,TRBJ1-2,TGCGCCAGCAGCTGGGGGCCCGGGACGGCCACTAACTATGGCTACACCTTC,CASSWGPGTATNYGYTF
-,TRBV5-4,few,TRBJ1-2,TGTGCCAGCAGCTGGGGACTGGACACTTCATATGGCTACACCTTC,CASSWGLDTSYGYTF
-,TRBV9,-,TRBJ2-7,TGTGCCAGCAGCCCCCGGAGGGTTTGGTCCCACGAGCAGTACTTC,CASSPRRVWSHEQYF
-,TRBV19,-,TRBJ2-1,TGTGCCAGTAGTATACGAGGTTTTGAGCAGTTCTTC,CASSIRGFEQFF
TRBD2,TRBV28,-,TRBJ2-1,TGTGCCAGCAGTTTATGGGAAACTAGCGGGAGTAAAAATGAGCAGTTCTTC,CASSLWETSGSKNEQFF
TRBD2,TRBV5-6,-,TRBJ2-2,TGTGCCAGCAGCTACGGACTAGCGGGTTCCGCGAACACCGGGGAGCTGTTTTTT,CASSYGLAGSANTGELFF
TRBD2,TRBV11-2,-,TRBJ2-2,TGTGCCAGCAGCCCGCTCGTTTTTGCGGGGGGGAGCGGGGAGCTGTTTTTT,CASSPLVFAGGSGELFF
-,TRBV5-1,-,TRBJ1-2,TGCGCCAGCAGCTACGAGCGGGGGGCGGGCTATGGCTACACCTTC,CASSYERGAGYGYTF
-,TRBV14,-,TRBJ1-1,TGTGCCAGCAGCCAGGGAGGCCAGTGGAACACTGAAGCTTTCTTT,CASSQGGQWNTEAFF
-,TRBV14,-,TRBJ2-3,TGTGCCAGCAGCCAATTTTCCTCTACGTACCCCGCTAGCACAGATACGCAGTATTTT,CASSQFSSTYPASTDTQYF
-,TRBV14,-,TRBJ1-1,TGTGCCAGCAGCCATCGACGGAGCTTGAACACTGAAGCTTTCTTT,CASSHRRSLNTEAFF
-,TRBV19,-,TRBJ2-5,TGTGCCAGTAGTAGTTCTTGGAGAGGCGGAGAGACCCAGTACTTC,CASSSSWRGGETQYF
-,TRBV6-1,-,TRBJ1-5,TGTGCCAGCAGTCCTTTGCAGGGTCGAGATCAGCCCCAGCATTTT,CASSPLQGRDQPQHF
TRBD1,TRBV7-9,once,TRBJ1-5,TGTGCCAGCAGCACCACAGGGGGCAATCAGCCCCAGCATTTT,CASSTTGGNQPQHF
-,TRBV28,once,TRBJ1-5,TGTGCCAGCAGCGACCCATCCGAGGCAAGGCAACAGCCCCAGCATTTT,CASSDPSEARQQPQHF